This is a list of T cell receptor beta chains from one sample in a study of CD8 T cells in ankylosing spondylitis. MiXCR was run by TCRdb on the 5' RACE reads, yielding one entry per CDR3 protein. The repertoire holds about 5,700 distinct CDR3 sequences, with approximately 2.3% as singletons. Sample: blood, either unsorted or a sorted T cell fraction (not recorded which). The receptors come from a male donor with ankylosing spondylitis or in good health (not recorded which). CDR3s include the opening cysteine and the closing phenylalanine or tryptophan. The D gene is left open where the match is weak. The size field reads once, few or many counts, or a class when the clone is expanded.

CDR3aa: CASSVHSGRADEQYF; CDR3nt: TGTGCCAGCAGCGTTCATAGCGGGAGGGCCGACGAGCAGTACTTC; j_gene: TRBJ2-7; v_gene: TRBV9; d_gene: TRBD2; len: 15; abundance: medium-sized
CDR3aa: CASSPNRNNEQYF; CDR3nt: TGTGCCAGCAGCCCAAACAGAAATAACGAGCAGTACTTC; j_gene: TRBJ2-7; v_gene: TRBV9; d_gene: .; len: 13; abundance: many
CDR3aa: CASPRGTADDSYEQYF; CDR3nt: TGCGCCAGCCCACGGGGGACAGCGGATGATTCCTACGAGCAGTACTTC; j_gene: TRBJ2-7; v_gene: TRBV5-1; d_gene: .; len: 16; abundance: medium-sized
CDR3aa: CASSGGGTGDEKLFF; CDR3nt: TGTGCCAGCAGCGGAGGCGGGACAGGGGATGAAAAACTGTTTTTT; j_gene: TRBJ1-4; v_gene: TRBV9; d_gene: TRBD1; len: 15; abundance: many
CDR3aa: CASSVVSTEAFF; CDR3nt: TGTGCCAGCAGCGTAGTGTCGACTGAAGCTTTCTTT; j_gene: TRBJ1-1; v_gene: TRBV9; d_gene: .; len: 12; abundance: many
CDR3aa: CASSVGGTSSYEQYF; CDR3nt: TGTGCCAGCAGCGTAGGGGGGACTAGTTCCTACGAGCAGTACTTC; j_gene: TRBJ2-7; v_gene: TRBV9; d_gene: TRBD2; len: 15; abundance: many
CDR3aa: CASSVGAPSANEQFF; CDR3nt: TGTGCCAGCAGCGTAGGAGCCCCGTCTGCCAATGAGCAGTTCTTC; j_gene: TRBJ2-1; v_gene: TRBV9; d_gene: .; len: 15; abundance: many
CDR3aa: CASSSRTGKYEQYF; CDR3nt: TGTGCCAGCAGCTCACGGACAGGGAAATACGAGCAGTACTTC; j_gene: TRBJ2-7; v_gene: TRBV9; d_gene: TRBD1; len: 14; abundance: many
CDR3aa: CASSAAGTAPGAEAFF; CDR3nt: TGTGCCAGCAGCGCCGCCGGGACAGCCCCAGGGGCTGAAGCTTTCTTT; j_gene: TRBJ1-1; v_gene: TRBV9; d_gene: TRBD1; len: 16; abundance: many
CDR3aa: CASSSRSSYEQYF; CDR3nt: TGTGCCAGCAGCTCCAGGAGCTCCTACGAGCAGTACTTC; j_gene: TRBJ2-7; v_gene: TRBV9; d_gene: .; len: 13; abundance: many
CDR3aa: CASSVAESYEQYF; CDR3nt: TGTGCCAGCAGCGTAGCGGAGTCCTACGAGCAGTACTTC; j_gene: TRBJ2-7; v_gene: TRBV9; d_gene: .; len: 13; abundance: medium-sized
CDR3aa: CASSHLRTSGTYEQYF; CDR3nt: TGTGCCAGCAGCCATCTGAGGACTAGCGGGACCTACGAGCAGTACTTC; j_gene: TRBJ2-7; v_gene: TRBV9; d_gene: TRBD2; len: 16; abundance: many
CDR3aa: CASGGGANYGYTF; CDR3nt: TGTGCCAGCGGTGGGGGGGCTAACTATGGCTACACCTTC; j_gene: TRBJ1-2; v_gene: TRBV9; d_gene: .; len: 13; abundance: many
CDR3aa: CASSEGTSDTDTQYF; CDR3nt: TGTGCCAGCAGCGAGGGGACTAGCGACACAGATACGCAGTATTTT; j_gene: TRBJ2-3; v_gene: TRBV9; d_gene: TRBD2; len: 15; abundance: many
CDR3aa: CASSEYRDGNKNIQYF; CDR3nt: TGTGCCAGCAGCGAATACCGGGACGGAAACAAAAACATTCAGTACTTC; j_gene: TRBJ2-4; v_gene: TRBV9; d_gene: .; len: 16; abundance: medium-sized